The subject of this entry is one T cell receptor (beta chain). Assay: immunoSEQ multiplex PCR; the TCRdb copy retains only in-frame clones and omits some. The table shows about 94,000 clones, with around 89% occurring only once. Both about-4-week and about-12-week second-dose recipients were combined. This sample was taken from a study of T cell responses to AZD1222 COVID-19 vaccine. Germline CDR1 reads LGHNA; CDR2 reads YNFKEQ. The J segment lost 4 bases and the V segment lost 4 bases, leaving 10 bases of the junction unmatched. The CDR3 runs 16 residues. The sample was peripheral blood, taken 28 days after the second AZD1222 dose. The chain combines TRBV4-2 with TRBJ2-5; 9 bases map to TRBD1. The clonotype comes from an adult who received the AZD1222 COVID-19 vaccine. The CDR3, as DNA: TGTGCCAGCAGCCCTGAGCCGGGACAGGGTTCAGAGACCCAGTACTTC. This encodes CASSPEPGQGSETQYF.